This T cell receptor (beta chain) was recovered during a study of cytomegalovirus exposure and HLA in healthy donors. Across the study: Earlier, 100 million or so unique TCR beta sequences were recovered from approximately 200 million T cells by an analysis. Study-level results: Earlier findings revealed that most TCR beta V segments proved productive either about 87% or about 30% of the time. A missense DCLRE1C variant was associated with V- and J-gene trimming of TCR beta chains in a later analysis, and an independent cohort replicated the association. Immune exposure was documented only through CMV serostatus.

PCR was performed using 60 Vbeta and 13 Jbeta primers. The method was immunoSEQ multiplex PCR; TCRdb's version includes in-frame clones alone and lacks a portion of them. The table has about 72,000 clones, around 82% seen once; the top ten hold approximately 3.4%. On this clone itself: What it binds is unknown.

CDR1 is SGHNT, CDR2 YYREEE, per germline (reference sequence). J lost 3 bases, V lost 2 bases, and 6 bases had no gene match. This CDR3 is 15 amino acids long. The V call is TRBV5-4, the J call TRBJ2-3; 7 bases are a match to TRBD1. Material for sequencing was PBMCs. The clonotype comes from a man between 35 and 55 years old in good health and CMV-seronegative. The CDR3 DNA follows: TGTGCCAGCAGCTTCCCGGGACAGAGGACAGATACGCAGTATTTT. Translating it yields CASSFPGQRTDTQYF.